The TCR beta chain under discussion was sequenced for a study of T cell changes during pregnancy in multiple sclerosis. CDR1 and CDR2 (germline): SGHRS, YFSETQ. V was clipped by 4 bases and J by 7 bases, with 17 bases between them. The CDR3 loop spans 15 amino acids. TCRdb's table, derived via immunoSEQ multiplex PCR, lists solely in-frame clones and lacks some. Found here are 65,000 to 85,000 clones, over 85% of them singletons; the top ten hold around 0.22%. Material: CD4+ T cells from peripheral blood mononuclear cells, obtained before pregnancy. The receptor's source is a female donor with multiple sclerosis, enrolled in a pregnancy study. The V gene is TRBV5-1, the J gene TRBJ1-4; D is perhaps TRBD1 (6 bases). This CDR3 is CASSPRGRGPEKLFF. The CDR3 DNA is TGCGCCAGCAGCCCGAGGGGGAGGGGCCCTGAAAAACTGTTTTTT.